The clone carrying this T cell receptor (beta chain) has just one count. The target antigen is unknown. The V end lost 6 bases, the J end lost 3 bases, and 11 bases lay between the germline ends. The CDR3 has 14 residues. Germline V CDR1 and CDR2: LGHNT, FRNRAP. This record belongs to a study of lymphopenia after photon versus proton radiotherapy. Broader study findings: Relative stability marked proton patients; photon patients lost diversity and naive cells. Post-nadir diversity loss with photons came from oligoclonal expansion, particularly CD8+ Temra cells. Larger post-nadir TCR diversity loss correlated inversely with survival in deceased patients. Survival link was tested only in deceased patients; proton benefit remains a possibility.

Generated by immunoSEQ multiplex PCR, the TCRdb table keeps only in-frame clones and is missing some. The sample consists of some 20,000 clones, under 95% of them appearing once. Sample: peripheral blood, taken from a patient treated with photon-based radiotherapy. This receptor was obtained from a man aged 55 to 70 with pancreatic cancer. The rearrangement uses TRBV12-5 and TRBJ1-4, with a weak D call TRBD1 (6 bases). The CDR3 is CASGAGAANEKLFF. Written as DNA, the CDR3 is TGTGCTAGTGGGGCGGGGGCGGCTAATGAAAAACTGTTTTTT.